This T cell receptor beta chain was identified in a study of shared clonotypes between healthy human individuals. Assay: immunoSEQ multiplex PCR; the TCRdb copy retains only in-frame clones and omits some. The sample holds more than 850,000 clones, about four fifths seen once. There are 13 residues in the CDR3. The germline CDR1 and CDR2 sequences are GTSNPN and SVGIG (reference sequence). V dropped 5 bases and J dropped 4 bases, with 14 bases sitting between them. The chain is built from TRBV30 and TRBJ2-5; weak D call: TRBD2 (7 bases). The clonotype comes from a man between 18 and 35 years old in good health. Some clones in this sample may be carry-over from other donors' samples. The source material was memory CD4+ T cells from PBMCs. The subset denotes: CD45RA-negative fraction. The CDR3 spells CAWGGGGRETQYF. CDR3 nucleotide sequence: TGTGCCTGGGGAGGGGGGGGCCGAGAGACCCAGTACTTC. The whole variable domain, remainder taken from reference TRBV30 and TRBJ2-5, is SQTIHQWPATLVQPVGSPLSLECTVEGTSNPNLYWYRQAAGRGLQLLFYSVGIGQISSEVPQNLSASRPQDRQFILSSKKLLLSDSGFYLCAWGGGGRETQYFGPGTRLLVL.